This is a list of T cell receptor beta chains from one sample in a study of a mutant IDH1 vaccine in newly diagnosed glioma. Their antigens are not known. Assay: immunoSEQ multiplex PCR; the TCRdb copy retains only in-frame clones and omits some. The sample contains around 36,000 clones, approximately 91% of which appear only once. The sample was PBMCs, taken from a glioma patient whose treatment included an IDH1 peptide vaccine. The receptors originated from a man aged 45 to 65 with glioma. CDR3s include the opening cysteine and the closing phenylalanine or tryptophan. D genes are given only for firm matches. Clone size, where shown, is once, few, many, or a class for clones that have expanded.

J gene: TRBJ2-1
D gene: NA
clone size: NA
V gene: TRBV9
CDR3 DNA: TGTGCCAGCAGCGTAGGGAACAATGAGCAGTTCTTC
CDR3 protein: CASSVGNNEQFF

J gene: TRBJ2-7
D gene: NA
clone size: NA
V gene: TRBV6-5
CDR3 DNA: TGTGCCAGCAGTGCCGCGACTAGTTACGAGCAGTACTTC
CDR3 protein: CASSAATSYEQYF

J gene: TRBJ1-1
D gene: TRBD1
clone size: NA
V gene: TRBV18
CDR3 DNA: TGTGCCAGCTCACCACAGGGGGCGAGGAACACTGAAGCTTTCTTT
CDR3 protein: CASSPQGARNTEAFF

J gene: TRBJ1-5
D gene: NA
clone size: NA
V gene: TRBV19
CDR3 DNA: TGTGCCAGTGGACTACAGGGAAATCAGCCCCAGCATTTT
CDR3 protein: CASGLQGNQPQHF

J gene: TRBJ1-1
D gene: NA
clone size: NA
V gene: TRBV5-1
CDR3 DNA: TGCGCCAGCAGCTTGGAGGTAGGGGAAGCTTTCTTT
CDR3 protein: CASSLEVGEAFF

J gene: TRBJ2-7
D gene: TRBD1
clone size: NA
V gene: TRBV6-1
CDR3 DNA: TGTGCCAGCAGGGGACAGGGATCTTACTACGAGCAGTACTTC
CDR3 protein: CASRGQGSYYEQYF

J gene: TRBJ2-2
D gene: NA
clone size: once
V gene: TRBV2
CDR3 DNA: TGTGCCAGCAGTGAAGAGGACTATCGCCGGGAGCTGTTTTTT
CDR3 protein: CASSEEDYRRELFF

J gene: TRBJ1-4
D gene: TRBD1
clone size: few
V gene: TRBV28
CDR3 DNA: TGTGCCAGCAGTCCCCGGACAGGGGGCGATGAAAAACTGTTTTTT
CDR3 protein: CASSPRTGGDEKLFF

J gene: TRBJ2-7
D gene: TRBD2
clone size: NA
V gene: TRBV6-6
CDR3 DNA: TGTGCCAGCAGCGGCGCGGGAGTCGAGCAGTACTTC
CDR3 protein: CASSGAGVEQYF

J gene: TRBJ2-2
D gene: NA
clone size: NA
V gene: TRBV15
CDR3 DNA: TGTGCCACCAGCAGGGAGAACACCGGGGAGCTGTTTTTT
CDR3 protein: CATSRENTGELFF

J gene: TRBJ1-4
D gene: TRBD1
clone size: NA
V gene: TRBV2
CDR3 DNA: TGTGCCAGCAGTTCCGACAGGGGGTCTAATGAAAAACTGTTTTTT
CDR3 protein: CASSSDRGSNEKLFF